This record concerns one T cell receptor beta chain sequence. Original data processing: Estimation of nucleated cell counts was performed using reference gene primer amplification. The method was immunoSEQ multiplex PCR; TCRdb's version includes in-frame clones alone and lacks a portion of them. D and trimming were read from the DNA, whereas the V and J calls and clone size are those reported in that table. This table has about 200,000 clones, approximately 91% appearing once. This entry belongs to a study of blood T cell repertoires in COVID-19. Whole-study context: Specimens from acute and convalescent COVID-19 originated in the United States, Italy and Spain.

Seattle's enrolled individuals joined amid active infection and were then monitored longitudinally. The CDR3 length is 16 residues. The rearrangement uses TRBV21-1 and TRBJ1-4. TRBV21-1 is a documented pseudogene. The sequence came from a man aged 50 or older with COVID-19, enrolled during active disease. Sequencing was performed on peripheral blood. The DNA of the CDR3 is TGTGCCAGCACCTCAAGAGGTGATCTCGCTAATGAAAAACTGTTTTTT. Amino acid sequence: CASTSRGDLANEKLFF.